One sample yielded the 29 T cell receptor beta chains listed below, sequenced in a study of control samples from healthy donors and cancer patients. Profiled with immunoSEQ multiplex PCR; TCRdb holds only in-frame clones, not every one. The sample yields around 90,000 clones, more than 70% seen once. Sequencing was performed on blood. The receptors derive from a woman between 40 and 50 years old in good health.

The chain employs TRBV15 and TRBJ1-2; D call uncertain. The CDR3 is made up of 15 amino acids. Trimming removed 0 bases at V and 2 bases at J, with 10 bases between. The germline CDR1 and CDR2 sequences are LNHNV and YYDKDF (reference sequence). CDR3 coding DNA: TGTGCCACCAGCAGAGACATTGTGGGGAACTATGGCTACACCTTC. Residues: CATSRDIVGNYGYTF.

The V call is TRBV10-1, the J call TRBJ2-3; 10 bases agree with TRBD2. In germline, CDR1 is WNHNN, CDR2 SYGVQD (reference sequence). The ends lost 3 bases at V and 5 bases at J; junction bases unmatched: 8. CDR3 length: 16 residues. Written as DNA, the CDR3 is TGCGCCAGCAGTGATACTACTAGCGGGGTAGAAGATACGCAGTATTTT. Its protein product is CASSDTTSGVEDTQYF.

The chain uses TRBV6-4 and TRBJ2-1; 8 bases line up with TRBD2. Trimming took 0 bases from V and 15 from J; bases not matched to a gene: 13. Germline V lookup: CDR1 MRHNA, CDR2 SNTAGT. The CDR3 consists of 15 residues. Here the CDR3 DNA reads TGTGCCAGCAGTGACTCAACGGGGGGGCTCCTGAGTCCGTTCTTC. It codes for CASSDSTGGLLSPFF.

The chain uses TRBV7-8 and TRBJ1-3; D gene uncertain. In germline, CDR1 is SGHVS, CDR2 FQNEAQ. This CDR3 is built from 17 residues. With 0 bases removed from V and 0 bases from J, the gap between germline ends came to 12 bases. Here the CDR3 reads CASSLATVRDSGNTIYF. The CDR3 DNA sequence: TGTGCCAGCAGCTTAGCGACTGTCAGAGACTCTGGAAACACCATATATTTT.

The rearrangement links TRBV29-1 to TRBJ1-2, with D unresolved. CDR1 and CDR2 from the germline V gene are SQVTM and ANQGSEA. V was trimmed by 5 bases and J by 11 bases, leaving 15 bases between them. The CDR3 sequence is 11 residues long. The CDR3 sequence is CSVLEMGIYTF. CDR3 sequence (DNA): TGCAGCGTTCTCGAGATGGGGATATACACCTTC.

This rearrangement joins TRBV10-1 to TRBJ2-1; 7 positions match TRBD1. Germline loops: CDR1 WNHNN, CDR2 SYGVQD (reference sequence). This CDR3 region has 15 residues. The V and J ends lost 4 bases and 6 bases, in that order; junction bases with no gene match: 9. In DNA, the CDR3 is TGCGCCAGCAGTGGGCCGCGACAGGGAGTCAATGAGCAGTTCTTC. Translating it yields CASSGPRQGVNEQFF.

The chain is built from TRBV9 and TRBJ2-1; a weak D match, TRBD2 (7 bases). This CDR3 has 16 residues. CDR1 is SGDLS and CDR2 is YYNGEE in the germline V gene. The germline V and J ends were trimmed by 4 bases and 5 bases, with 19 bases remaining between them. The chain's CDR3 is CASSLRGSGKNNEQFF. The CDR3 DNA reads as TGTGCCAGCAGCCTTAGGGGGAGCGGGAAAAACAATGAGCAGTTCTTC.

The chain uses TRBV3-1 (or the pseudogene TRBV3-2) and TRBJ2-7, with D possibly TRBD1 on 5 matching bases. Trimming removed 2 bases at V and 0 bases at J, with 14 bases between. CDR3 length equals 16 residues. Germline CDR1 and CDR2: LGHDT and YNNKEL (reference sequence). In DNA form, the CDR3 reads TGTGCCAGCAGCCAAAAAGGGGTATTGAGCTCCTACGAGCAGTACTTC. It specifies CASSQKGVLSSYEQYF.

V usage is TRBV30 and J usage is TRBJ2-1, with a possible D match to TRBD2 (6 bases). Trimming removed 0 bases from V and 7 bases from J, with 10 bases in between. The length of the CDR3 is 13 residues. CDR1 and CDR2 from the germline V gene are GTSNPN and SVGIG (reference sequence). In DNA form, the CDR3 reads TGTGCCTGGAGTGTTGGCGGGAAGAATGAGCAGTTCTTC. It codes for CAWSVGGKNEQFF.

This clone was seen more than once but under ten times. The CDR3 DNA follows: TGTGCCAGCTCACCAGAGGACTTATTTAATTCACCCCTCCACTTT. It is translated as CASSPEDLFNSPLHF. The chain combines TRBV18 with TRBJ1-6; D unclear. V was cut by 2 bases and J by 6 bases, with 11 bases left in between. The CDR3 spans 15 residues. In germline, CDR1 is KGHSH, CDR2 LQKENI. Full variable domain (rest looked up from reference TRBV18 and TRBJ1-6): NAGVMQNPRHLVRRRGQEARLRCSPMKGHSHVYWYRQLPEEGLKFMVYLQKENIIDESGMPKERFSAEFPKEGPSILRIQQVVRGDSAAYFCASSPEDLFNSPLHFGNGTRLTVT.

The J gene is TRBJ1-3, the V gene TRBV12-3 or TRBV12-4; D gene uncertain. The CDR3 runs 13 residues. Between the trimmed V and J ends, which lost 3 bases and 3 bases, there was a span of 6 bases. In nucleotides, the CDR3 is TGTGCCAGCAGTTTTCCGGGTGGAAACACCATATATTTT. It codes for CASSFPGGNTIYF.

This clone was picked up one time. The CDR3 region has the DNA TGTGCCAGCAGTGAAAGAACAGGGGGCATCTATGAGCAGTTCTTC. It codes for CASSERTGGIYEQFF. The chain links TRBV6-1 to TRBJ2-1; 9 nucleotides align to TRBD1. This CDR3 is built from 15 residues. CDR1 and CDR2 (germline): MNHNS, SASEGT. V dropped 2 bases and J dropped 8; count of bases not matched to a gene: 7.

This clone was observed once. The CDR3 nucleotides are TGTGCCAGCAGCGTCCCCCGGGGGGGACAAGATACGCAGTATTTT. This gives the protein CASSVPRGGQDTQYF. The chain uses TRBV9 and TRBJ2-3; 8 nucleotides line up with TRBD2. Germline V gene sequence: CDR1 SGDLS, CDR2 YYNGEE. This CDR3 spans 15 amino acids. V lost 2 bases, J lost 5 bases, and 7 bases stayed unmatched.

This clone was observed once. The chain is built from TRBV3-1 (or the pseudogene TRBV3-2) and TRBJ1-5, with a possible D match to TRBD1 (6 bases). CDR3 length: 15 residues. Per germline, CDR1 LGHDT and CDR2 YNNKEL (reference sequence). Trimming removed 0 bases at V and 7 bases at J, with 13 bases between. This chain's CDR3 is CASSQDRGAGQPQHF. The DNA of the CDR3 is TGTGCCAGCAGCCAAGATCGGGGGGCCGGGCAGCCCCAGCATTTT.

For this clone: Other DNA sequences in the same sample also yield this CDR3. V gene TRBV7-9 combines with J gene TRBJ2-7, with TRBD1 matching over 11 bases. CDR3 length equals 15 residues. Trimming at V came to 5 bases and at J to 2 bases, leaving 5 bases not matched to a gene. From germline, CDR1 is SEHNR and CDR2 FQNEAQ (reference sequence). The CDR3, as DNA: TGTGCCAGCAGCCTCGGACAGGGGGCCCCCTACGAGCAGTACTTC. Translating gives CASSLGQGAPYEQYF.

This CDR3 is CASSPTGGGEKLFF. CDR3 sequence (DNA): TGTGCCAGCAGCCCGACAGGGGGAGGTGAAAAACTGTTTTTT. The V and J genes are TRBV6-5 and TRBJ1-4, with TRBD1 identical over 9 bases. Trimming at V came to 6 bases and at J to 7 bases, leaving 6 bases not matched to a gene. The length of the CDR3 is 14 residues. Germline CDR1 reads MNHEY; CDR2 reads SVGAGI.

This rearrangement joins TRBV7-8 to TRBJ1-3; perhaps TRBD1 as D (6 bases). CDR1 is SGHVS and CDR2 is FQNEAQ in the germline V gene. The CDR3 runs 15 residues. V was pared by 5 bases and J by 2 bases, with 13 bases between. CDR3 in amino acids: CASSGRGGAGNTIYF. CDR3 nucleotides: TGTGCCAGCAGCGGGAGAGGGGGGGCTGGAAACACCATATATTTT.

The genes are TRBV30 and TRBJ2-3, with 10 bases identical to TRBD2. V trimming: 7 bases; J trimming: 6 bases; junction bases outside the gene matches: 10. The CDR3 contains 14 residues. In germline, CDR1 is GTSNPN, CDR2 SVGIG (reference sequence). The CDR3 DNA sequence: TGTGCCTCGACCCCTAGCGGGGGACCGGATACGCAGTATTTT. This translates into CASTPSGGPDTQYF.

This chain uses TRBV7-2 with TRBJ2-1; D gene ambiguous. Trimming cost V 1 base and J 1 base, with 8 bases left between them. This CDR3 is built from 15 residues. Germline CDR1 SGHTA, CDR2 FQGNSA. CDR3: CASSLGAASYNEQFF. The CDR3 DNA follows: TGTGCCAGCAGCTTAGGGGCAGCTTCCTACAATGAGCAGTTCTTC. The full variable domain, completed using reference TRBV7-2 and TRBJ2-1, is GAGVSQSPSNKVTEKGKDVELRCDPISGHTALYWYRQSLGQGLEFLIYFQGNSAPDKSGLPSDRFSAERTGGSVSTLTIQRTQQEDSAVYLCASSLGAASYNEQFFGPGTRLTVL.

The V gene is TRBV7-3, the J gene TRBJ2-5; 8 bases match TRBD1. Trimming took 3 bases from V and 4 from J; bases not matched to a gene: 1. CDR1 and CDR2 from the germline V gene are SGHTA and FQGTGA. The CDR3 consists of 13 residues. CDR3 nucleotide sequence: TGTGCCAGCAGCTTTACAGGGGGAGAGACCCAGTACTTC. This translates into CASSFTGGETQYF.

The sample holds a few counts of this clone. The chain combines TRBV19 with TRBJ2-5; either TRBD1 or TRBD2 may fit D (5 bases each). The germline V gene encodes CDR1 LNHDA and CDR2 SQIVND (reference sequence). Trimming pared 4 bases from V and 4 bases from J, leaving 10 bases between. This CDR3 spans 13 amino acids. The CDR3 DNA is TGTGCCAGTAGTACAGGGACGGTAGAGACCCAGTACTTC. Its translation: CASSTGTVETQYF.

Remarks on this clone: At one end the junction does not follow the germline gene, possibly because of a read error. This chain joins TRBV12-5 and TRBJ1-2, with no clear D. The V gene's germline CDR1 is LGHNT and CDR2 FRNRAP. The CDR3 runs to 12 residues. The CDR3 nucleotides read TGTGCTAGTGGTTTGGTAAGGGCAGCACCTTTCTTC. Translated, it gives CASGLVRAAPFF.

This sequence joins TRBV7-8 and TRBJ2-1, with D maybe TRBD2 (6 bases). The CDR3 spans 17 residues. The germline CDR1 and CDR2 sequences are SGHVS and FQNEAQ. The V and J ends lost 1 base and 10 bases respectively, with 23 bases between them. The chain's CDR3 is CASSLGVAGLGKYEQFF. As DNA, the CDR3 is TGTGCCAGCAGCTTAGGGGTTGCGGGACTCGGGAAATACGAGCAGTTCTTC.

A single count supports this clone. Here the CDR3 reads CASSTDRLAMNTEAFF. For the CDR3, the DNA is TGTGCCAGTAGTACAGACAGACTAGCAATGAACACTGAAGCTTTCTTT. This chain connects TRBV19 to TRBJ1-1; maybe TRBD1 (5 bases). Germline V gene data show CDR1 as LNHDA and CDR2 as SQIVND (reference sequence). Trimming took off 4 bases at V and 0 bases at J, with 15 bases between the two ends. The CDR3 is 16 residues long.

This chain joins TRBV19 and TRBJ2-3; 8 bases fit TRBD2. The germline CDR1 and CDR2 sequences are LNHDA and SQIVND (reference sequence). V was clipped by 11 bases and J by 5 bases; unmatched bases: 12. The CDR3 has 14 residues. The CDR3: CAESGGQEQDTQYF. CDR3 DNA: TGTGCCGAATCGGGGGGGCAAGAGCAAGATACGCAGTATTTT. The full variable domain, in which reference TRBV19 and TRBJ2-3 provide the parts outside the CDR3, is DGGITQSPKYLFRKEGQNVTLSCEQNLNHDAMYWYRQDPGQGLRLIYYSQIVNDFQKGDIAEGYSVSREKKESFPLTVTSAQKNPTAFYLCAESGGQEQDTQYFGPGTRLTVL.

This chain links TRBV29-1 with TRBJ1-4, with TRBD1 matching over 7 bases. The trim removed 3 bases at V and 8 bases at J, leaving 6 bases unmatched. CDR1 is SQVTM, CDR2 ANQGSEA, per germline. This CDR3 spans 13 amino acids. Here the CDR3 DNA reads TGCAGCGTTGAGCTCGACAGGGTCGAAAAACTGTTTTTT. This translates into CSVELDRVEKLFF.

The chain recombines TRBV7-2 with TRBJ2-2; TRBD1 aligns across 9 bases. CDR1 and CDR2 (germline): SGHTA, FQGNSA. The CDR3 loop spans 15 amino acids. The V and J ends lost 5 bases and 7 bases, in that order; junction bases with no gene match: 8. This CDR3 reads CASSDSGTGFGELFF. CDR3 in DNA: TGTGCCAGCAGCGACTCGGGGACAGGGTTCGGGGAGCTGTTTTTT.

The chain is built from TRBV30 and TRBJ2-1; D gene uncertain. This CDR3 is built from 11 residues. Germline loops: CDR1 GTSNPN, CDR2 SVGIG (reference sequence). Trimming shortened V by 8 bases and J by 0 bases, and 5 bases separated the two germline ends. The CDR3 sequence: CALGSYNEQFF. CDR3 DNA sequence: TGTGCCCTTGGCTCCTACAATGAGCAGTTCTTC. The whole variable domain, filled in from reference TRBV30 and TRBJ2-1, reads SQTIHQWPATLVQPVGSPLSLECTVEGTSNPNLYWYRQAAGRGLQLLFYSVGIGQISSEVPQNLSASRPQDRQFILSSKKLLLSDSGFYLCALGSYNEQFFGPGTRLTVL.

This clone qualifies as medium-sized (0.01 to 0.1%). V gene TRBV6-1 combines with J gene TRBJ2-7; unclear D gene. CDR3 size: 13 residues. Germline V gives CDR1 MNHNS, CDR2 SASEGT. Trimming pared 1 base from V and 1 base from J, leaving 5 bases between. The CDR3 loop is CASSEVQSYEQYF. CDR3 coding DNA: TGTGCCAGCAGTGAAGTACAGTCCTACGAGCAGTACTTC.